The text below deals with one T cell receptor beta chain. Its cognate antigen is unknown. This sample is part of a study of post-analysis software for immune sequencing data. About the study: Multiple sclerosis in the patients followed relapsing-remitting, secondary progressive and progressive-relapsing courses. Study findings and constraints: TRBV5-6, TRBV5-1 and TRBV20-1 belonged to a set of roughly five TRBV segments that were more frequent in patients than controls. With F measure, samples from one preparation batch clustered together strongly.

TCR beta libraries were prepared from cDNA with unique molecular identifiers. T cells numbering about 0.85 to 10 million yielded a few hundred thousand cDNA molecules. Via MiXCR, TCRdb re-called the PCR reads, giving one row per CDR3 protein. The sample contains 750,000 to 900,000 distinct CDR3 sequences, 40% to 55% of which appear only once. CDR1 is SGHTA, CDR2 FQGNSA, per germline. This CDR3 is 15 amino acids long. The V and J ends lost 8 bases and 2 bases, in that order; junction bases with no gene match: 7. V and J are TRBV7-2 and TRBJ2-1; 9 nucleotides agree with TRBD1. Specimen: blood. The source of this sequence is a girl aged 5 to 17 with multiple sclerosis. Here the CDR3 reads CASAAGTGTYNEQFF. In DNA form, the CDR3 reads TGTGCCAGCGCCGCCGGGACAGGGACCTACAATGAGCAGTTCTTC.